What follows is one T cell receptor (beta chain) and its context. Some clones are missing from TCRdb's copy, which holds only in-frame ones; the method was immunoSEQ multiplex PCR. This sample has 200,000 to 300,000 clones, with roughly 86% found just once. These data belong to a study of blood T cell repertoires in COVID-19. Turning to the study itself: Collection of acute and convalescent COVID-19 samples took place in the United States, Italy and Spain.

In Seattle, patients joined the study during active infection and were tracked longitudinally. This CDR3 has 16 amino acids. Germline CDR1 is SGDLS and CDR2 is YYNGEE. The junction had 5 bases not matched to a gene; V was cut back by 1 base and J by 2 bases. The rearrangement links TRBV9 to TRBJ2-3; 9 bases map to TRBD2. Specimen: peripheral blood. This sequence was found in an older woman with COVID-19, enrolled during active disease. CDR3 protein: CASSVQRLADTDTQYF. CDR3 bases: TGTGCCAGCAGCGTACAGCGACTAGCGGACACAGATACGCAGTATTTT.